These T cell receptor beta chains were read from a single sample in a study of beta chain features in type 1 diabetes. Assay used: immunoSEQ multiplex PCR; TCRdb lists only in-frame clones, some missing. The table has fewer than 900,000 clones, roughly a sixth seen once. Material: naive CD4+ T cells from blood. Source of these receptors: a young woman in good health. Both conserved end residues are part of each CDR3. A D gene is named only where the DNA matches it firmly. The listing skips clone size in some rows; elsewhere it reads once, few, many or a size class.

>TRBV6-1|TRBD2|once|TRBJ2-2
CASGGEREEGGELFF
TGTGCCAGTGGGGGAGAGCGGGAGGAAGGCGGGGAGCTGTTTTTT
>TRBV29-1|.|few|TRBJ2-1
CSFRTEGEKFF
TGCAGCTTTAGGACAGAGGGGGAGAAGTTCTTC
>TRBV10-3|.|few|TRBJ2-1
CAISESSLGNNEQFF
TGTGCCATCAGTGAGTCGAGTTTGGGAAACAATGAGCAGTTCTTC
>TRBV6-5|.|.|TRBJ2-7
CASSYDANSYEQYF
TGTGCCAGCAGTTACGACGCGAACTCCTACGAGCAGTACTTC
>TRBV2|.|once|TRBJ2-1
CASGQPQDTYNEQFF
TGTGCCAGCGGACAGCCCCAGGACACCTACAATGAGCAGTTCTTC
>TRBV19|TRBD1|.|TRBJ1-5
CASSIGQGRNQPQHF
TGTGCCAGTAGTATAGGACAGGGCCGCAATCAGCCCCAGCATTTT
>TRBV4-2|TRBD1|.|TRBJ2-3
CASSPSGTGGTDTQYF
TGTGCCAGCAGCCCCTCCGGGACAGGGGGCACAGATACGCAGTATTTT
>TRBV19|TRBD2|.|TRBJ2-3
CASSPWWTSGILTDTQYF
TGTGCCAGTAGCCCTTGGTGGACTAGCGGGATCCTGACAGATACGCAGTATTTT
>TRBV6-5|.|.|TRBJ2-5
CASRTSQGGETQYF
TGTGCCAGCAGAACCTCACAGGGCGGTGAGACCCAGTACTTC
>TRBV9|.|.|TRBJ1-1
CASSTHGNTEAFF
TGTGCCAGCAGCACACATGGAAACACTGAAGCTTTCTTT
>TRBV28|.|.|TRBJ2-1
CASSLGGTGGNEQFF
TGTGCCAGCAGTTTAGGGGGGACCGGAGGGAATGAGCAGTTCTTC
>TRBV28|.|.|TRBJ2-7
CASSLLTHSYEQYF
TGTGCCAGCAGTTTACTTACCCACTCCTACGAGCAGTACTTC
>TRBV5-1|TRBD2|.|TRBJ2-7
CASSSRLAGTYEQYF
TGCGCCAGCAGCTCAAGACTAGCGGGGACCTACGAGCAGTACTTC
>TRBV25-1|TRBD2|few|TRBJ2-1
CASSGWGGVSYNEQFF
TGTGCCAGCAGTGGGTGGGGGGGTGTCTCCTACAATGAGCAGTTCTTC
>TRBV9|TRBD2|few|TRBJ2-1
CASSVRTSGSEQFF
TGTGCCAGCAGCGTGAGGACCAGCGGGAGTGAGCAGTTCTTC
>TRBV29-1|TRBD2|.|TRBJ2-3
CSVGLAVRTDTQYF
TGCAGCGTGGGACTAGCGGTACGCACAGATACGCAGTATTTT
>TRBV6-5|.|.|TRBJ2-3
CASSLQGGLPDTQYF
TGTGCCAGCAGTTTACAGGGTGGTTTGCCAGATACGCAGTATTTT
>TRBV29-1|.|.|TRBJ1-1
CSVDGSAGEAFF
TGCAGCGTTGACGGGTCGGCGGGTGAAGCTTTCTTT
>TRBV28|.|few|TRBJ1-5
CASRTYRTQHF
TGTGCCAGCAGAACCTACAGGACCCAGCATTTT
>TRBV20-1|.|few|TRBJ2-1
CSASGINEQFF
TGCAGTGCTAGCGGGATAAATGAGCAGTTCTTC
>TRBV7-2|.|few|TRBJ2-1
CASSFFGPLNEQFF
TGTGCCAGCAGCTTTTTCGGCCCCCTCAATGAGCAGTTCTTC
>TRBV29-1|TRBD1|.|TRBJ2-7
CSVRRGSVSYEQYF
TGCAGCGTCCGCAGGGGGAGCGTCTCCTACGAGCAGTACTTC